This T cell receptor beta chain was identified in a study of blood T cell repertoires in COVID-19. About the research overall: Material from acute and convalescent COVID-19 was sourced from the United States, Italy and Spain.

Germline V CDR1 and CDR2: MNHEY, SMNVEV (reference sequence). The V end was cut by 5 bases, the J end by 1 base, with 8 bases between. This CDR3 region has 13 residues. Some clones are missing from TCRdb's copy, which holds only in-frame ones; the method was immunoSEQ multiplex PCR. The sample contains about 140,000 clones, over 80% of which appear only once. The sequencing sample was made of peripheral blood. V and J are TRBV27 and TRBJ1-1, with D hard to call. This sequence originates from a man aged 30 to 45 with COVID-19, enrolled during active disease. The CDR3 nucleotides are TGTGCCAGCAGTCCACAACAGAACACTGAAGCTTTCTTT. It encodes CASSPQQNTEAFF.